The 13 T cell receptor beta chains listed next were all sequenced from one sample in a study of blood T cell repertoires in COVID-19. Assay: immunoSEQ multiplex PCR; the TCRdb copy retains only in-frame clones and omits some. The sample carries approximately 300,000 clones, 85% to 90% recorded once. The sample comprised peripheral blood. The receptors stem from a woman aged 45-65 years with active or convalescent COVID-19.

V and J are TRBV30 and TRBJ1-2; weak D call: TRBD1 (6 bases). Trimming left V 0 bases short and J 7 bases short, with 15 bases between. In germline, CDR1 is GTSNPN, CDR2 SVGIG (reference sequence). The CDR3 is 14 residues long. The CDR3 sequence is CAWSVAGVASGYTF. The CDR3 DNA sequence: TGTGCCTGGAGTGTGGCAGGGGTGGCCAGTGGCTACACCTTC.

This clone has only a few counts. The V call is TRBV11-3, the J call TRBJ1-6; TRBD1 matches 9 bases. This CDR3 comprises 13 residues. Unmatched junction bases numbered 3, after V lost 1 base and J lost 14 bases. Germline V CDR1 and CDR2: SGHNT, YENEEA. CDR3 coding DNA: TGTGCCAGCAGCTTAGGTGGACAGGGGACCCTCCACTTT. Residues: CASSLGGQGTLHF. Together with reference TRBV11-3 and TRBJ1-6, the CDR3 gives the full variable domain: EAGVVQSPRYKIIEKKQPVAFWCNPISGHNTLYWYLQNLGQGPELLIRYENEEAVDDSQLPKDRFSAERLKGVDSTLKIQPAELGDSAVYLCASSLGGQGTLHFGNGTRLTVT.

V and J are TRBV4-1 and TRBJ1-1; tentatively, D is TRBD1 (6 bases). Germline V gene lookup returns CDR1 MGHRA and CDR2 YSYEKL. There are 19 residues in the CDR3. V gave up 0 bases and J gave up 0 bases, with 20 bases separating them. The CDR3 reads CASSQEVGQADVMNTEAFF. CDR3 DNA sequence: TGCGCCAGCAGCCAAGAGGTGGGACAAGCAGACGTAATGAACACTGAAGCTTTCTTT.

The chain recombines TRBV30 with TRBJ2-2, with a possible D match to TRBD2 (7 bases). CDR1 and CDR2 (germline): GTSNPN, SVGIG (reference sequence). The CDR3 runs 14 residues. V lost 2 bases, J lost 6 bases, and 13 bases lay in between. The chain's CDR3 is CAWSSQGRAGELFF. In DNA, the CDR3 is TGTGCCTGGAGTAGTCAGGGGAGGGCCGGGGAGCTGTTTTTT.

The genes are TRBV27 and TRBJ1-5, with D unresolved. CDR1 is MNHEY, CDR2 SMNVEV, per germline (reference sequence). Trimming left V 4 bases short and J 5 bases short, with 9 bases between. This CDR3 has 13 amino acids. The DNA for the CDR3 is TGTGCCAGCAGTTCCAACAGAGATCAGCCCCAGCATTTT. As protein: CASSSNRDQPQHF.

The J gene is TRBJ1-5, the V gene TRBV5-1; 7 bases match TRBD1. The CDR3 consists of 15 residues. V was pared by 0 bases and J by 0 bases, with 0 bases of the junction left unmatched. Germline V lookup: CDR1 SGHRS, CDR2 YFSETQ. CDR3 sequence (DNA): TGCGCCAGCAGCTTGGGACAGGGTAGCAATCAGCCCCAGCATTTT. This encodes CASSLGQGSNQPQHF.

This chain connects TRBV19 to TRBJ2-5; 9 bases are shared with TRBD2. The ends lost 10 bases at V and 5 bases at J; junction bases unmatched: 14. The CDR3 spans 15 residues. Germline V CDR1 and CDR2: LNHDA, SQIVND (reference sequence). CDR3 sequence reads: CATRSGGAWGETQYF. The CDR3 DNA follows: TGTGCCACTCGTAGCGGGGGCGCTTGGGGTGAGACCCAGTACTTC. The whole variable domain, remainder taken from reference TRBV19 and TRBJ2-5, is DGGITQSPKYLFRKEGQNVTLSCEQNLNHDAMYWYRQDPGQGLRLIYYSQIVNDFQKGDIAEGYSVSREKKESFPLTVTSAQKNPTAFYLCATRSGGAWGETQYFGPGTRLLVL.

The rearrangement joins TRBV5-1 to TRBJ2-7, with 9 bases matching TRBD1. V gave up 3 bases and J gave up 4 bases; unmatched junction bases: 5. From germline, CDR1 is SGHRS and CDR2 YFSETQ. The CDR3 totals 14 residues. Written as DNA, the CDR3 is TGCGCCAGCAGCTCGGGACAGGGCCTTTACGAGCAGTACTTC. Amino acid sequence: CASSSGQGLYEQYF.

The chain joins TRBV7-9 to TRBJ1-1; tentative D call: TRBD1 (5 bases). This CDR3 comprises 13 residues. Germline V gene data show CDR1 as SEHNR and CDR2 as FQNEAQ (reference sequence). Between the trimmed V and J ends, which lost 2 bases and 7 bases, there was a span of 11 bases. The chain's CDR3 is CASSLSLTDEAFF. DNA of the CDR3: TGTGCCAGCAGCTTAAGCTTGACAGATGAAGCTTTCTTT.

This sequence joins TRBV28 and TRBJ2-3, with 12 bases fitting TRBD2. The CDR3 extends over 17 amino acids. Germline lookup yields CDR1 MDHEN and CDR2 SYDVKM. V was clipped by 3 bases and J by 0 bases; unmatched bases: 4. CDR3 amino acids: CASSFLGTSGSTDTQYF. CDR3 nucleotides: TGTGCCAGCAGTTTCCTCGGGACTAGCGGGAGCACAGATACGCAGTATTTT. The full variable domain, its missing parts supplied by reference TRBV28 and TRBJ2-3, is DVKVTQSSRYLVKRTGEKVFLECVQDMDHENMFWYRQDPGLGLRLIYFSYDVKMKEKGDIPEGYSVSREKKERFSLILESASTNQTSMYLCASSFLGTSGSTDTQYFGPGTRLTVL.

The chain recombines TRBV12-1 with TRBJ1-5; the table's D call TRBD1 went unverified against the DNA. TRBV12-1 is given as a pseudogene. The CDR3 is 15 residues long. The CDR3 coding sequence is TGTGCCAGCAGCATGACAGAGGATAGCAATCAGCCCCAGCATTTT. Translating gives CASSMTEDSNQPQHF.

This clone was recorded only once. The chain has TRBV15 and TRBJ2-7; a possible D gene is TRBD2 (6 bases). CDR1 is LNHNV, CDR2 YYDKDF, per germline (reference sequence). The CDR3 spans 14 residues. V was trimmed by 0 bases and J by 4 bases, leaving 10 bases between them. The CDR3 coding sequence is TGTGCCACCAGCAGAGAACCCGGGGGATACGAGCAGTACTTC. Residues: CATSREPGGYEQYF.

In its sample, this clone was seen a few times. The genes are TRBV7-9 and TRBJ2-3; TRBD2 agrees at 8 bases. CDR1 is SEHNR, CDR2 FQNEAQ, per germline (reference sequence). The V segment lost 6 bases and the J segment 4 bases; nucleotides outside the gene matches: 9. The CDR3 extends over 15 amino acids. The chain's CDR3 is CASRDLAGGPDTQYF. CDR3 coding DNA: TGTGCCAGCAGAGATTTGGCGGGAGGCCCAGATACGCAGTATTTT.